These T cell receptor beta chains were read from a single sample in a study of blood T cells in healthy people across ages. TCRdb reprocessed the 5' RACE reads with MiXCR, giving one entry per CDR3 protein. This table has approximately 800,000 distinct CDR3 sequences, more than 50% appearing once. Sequenced: blood. The source of these receptors is a man aged 35 to 55 in good health. The CDR3 runs from the conserved cysteine through the conserved F or W. A D gene is named only where the DNA matches it firmly. Only part of the rows carry a size: once, few, many, or a class if the clone is expanded.

D	V	size	J	CDR3	DNA
NA	TRBV9	NA	TRBJ1-2	CASSVFGTGSGYGYTF	TGTGCCAGCAGCGTATTTGGGACCGGGAGCGGGTATGGCTACACCTTC
NA	TRBV6-1	NA	TRBJ2-2	CASSEGEAGELFF	TGTGCCAGCAGCGAGGGGGAAGCCGGGGAGCTGTTTTTT
TRBD1	TRBV7-3	few	TRBJ1-2	CASSAGTASNNYGYTF	TGTGCCAGCAGCGCCGGGACAGCATCGAATAACTATGGCTACACCTTC
NA	TRBV7-9	few	TRBJ2-3	CASSLWRQATDTQYF	TGTGCCAGCAGCTTGTGGCGTCAGGCCACAGATACGCAGTATTTT
TRBD2	TRBV6-6	few	TRBJ2-3	CASSYSGTSGNSDTQYF	TGTGCCAGCAGTTATTCCGGGACTAGCGGGAATTCGGATACGCAGTATTTT
TRBD2	TRBV6-2/TRBV6-3	NA	TRBJ2-1	CASSKRAGTSYEQFF	TGTGCCAGCAGTAAACGAGCCGGGACTAGCTATGAGCAGTTCTTC
TRBD1	TRBV5-5	few	TRBJ2-5	CASSEPGQGLETQYF	TGTGCCAGCAGCGAGCCGGGACAGGGTCTAGAGACCCAGTACTTC
TRBD1	TRBV5-5	NA	TRBJ2-3	CASSLALGQGTTFGSTDTQYF	TGTGCCAGCAGCTTGGCCCTTGGACAGGGAACAACCTTCGGTAGCACAGATACGCAGTATTTT
NA	TRBV5-4	few	TRBJ2-5	CASSPRRGYQETQYF	TGTGCCAGCAGCCCGCGGAGGGGCTACCAAGAGACCCAGTACTTC
TRBD2	TRBV18	NA	TRBJ2-1	CASSPSQASGYNEQFF	TGTGCCAGCTCACCGAGTCAGGCTAGCGGGTACAATGAGCAGTTCTTC
NA	TRBV24-1	NA	TRBJ2-5	CATSDGETQYF	TGTGCCACCAGTGATGGAGAGACCCAGTACTTC
NA	TRBV4-2	NA	TRBJ2-7	CASSPTQGTYEQYF	TGTGCCAGCAGCCCGACACAGGGAACCTACGAGCAGTACTTC
NA	TRBV12-3/TRBV12-4	NA	TRBJ2-1	CASSFWFPNRNEQFF	TGTGCCAGCAGTTTTTGGTTTCCGAATCGCAATGAGCAGTTCTTC
NA	TRBV24-1	once	TRBJ1-2	CATSDLEGSSYGYTF	TGTGCCACCAGTGATTTGGAGGGATCCTCCTATGGCTACACCTTC
TRBD1	TRBV4-3	few	TRBJ1-2	CASSQDTGTGALYGYTF	TGCGCCAGCAGCCAAGATACCGGGACAGGGGCTCTCTATGGCTACACCTTC
TRBD2	TRBV20-1	NA	TRBJ2-3	CSARASGRATDTQYF	TGCAGTGCTAGAGCTAGCGGGAGGGCCACAGATACGCAGTATTTT
NA	TRBV7-2	NA	TRBJ1-2	CASSLMVEGYTF	TGTGCCAGCAGCTTAATGGTGGAGGGCTACACCTTC
TRBD1	TRBV6-5	NA	TRBJ2-7	CASSLPQGNEQYF	TGTGCCAGCAGCCTCCCACAGGGGAACGAGCAGTACTTC
TRBD1	TRBV10-3	few	TRBJ2-5	CAIGAGGLYF	TGTGCCATCGGGGCAGGGGGCCTGTACTTC
TRBD2	TRBV7-2	NA	TRBJ2-1	CASTGTNYNEQFF	TGTGCCAGCACCGGGACTAACTACAATGAGCAGTTCTTC
NA	TRBV3-1	NA	TRBJ2-1	CASSQRGEARFLYEQFF	TGTGCCAGCAGCCAGCGAGGTGAGGCTAGATTCCTCTATGAGCAGTTCTTC
NA	TRBV5-1	NA	TRBJ2-5	CASSPGVTARQETQYF	TGCGCCAGCAGCCCAGGGGTGACAGCCCGCCAAGAGACCCAGTACTTC
TRBD2	TRBV20-1	NA	TRBJ2-1	CSARIASGGAWNEQFF	TGCAGTGCTAGAATAGCTAGCGGGGGGGCGTGGAATGAGCAGTTCTTC
TRBD1	TRBV19	few	TRBJ1-2	CASSRTGDAAGYTF	TGTGCCAGTAGTAGGACAGGGGATGCCGCCGGCTACACCTTC
NA	TRBV5-1	NA	TRBJ2-3	CASSLVLDSRPDTQYF	TGCGCCAGCAGCTTGGTACTGGATTCTCGGCCAGATACGCAGTATTTT
NA	TRBV20-1	NA	TRBJ2-3	CSARMGGESTDTQYF	TGCAGTGCTAGAATGGGGGGCGAGAGCACAGATACGCAGTATTTT
TRBD1	TRBV27	NA	TRBJ1-1	CASSRPGQGLNTEAFF	TGTGCCAGCAGTAGACCGGGACAGGGTTTGAACACTGAAGCTTTCTTT
TRBD1	TRBV28	NA	TRBJ2-7	CASSSGQGMLVYEQYF	TGTGCCAGCAGTTCGGGACAGGGAATGTTGGTCTACGAGCAGTACTTC
NA	TRBV7-8	NA	TRBJ2-7	CASSLEDSFYEQYF	TGTGCCAGCAGCTTAGAGGACAGTTTCTACGAGCAGTACTTC
TRBD1	TRBV4-1	NA	TRBJ1-2	CASSQDRQGQGYGYTF	TGCGCCAGCAGCCAAGATCGCCAGGGACAGGGCTATGGCTACACCTTC
NA	TRBV6-1	NA	TRBJ2-7	CASRDNLVCAQYF	TGTGCCAGCAGAGATAACTTAGTGTGCGCCCAGTACTTC
NA	TRBV28	NA	TRBJ2-6	CASRPWSSGANVLTF	TGTGCCAGCCGCCCATGGAGCTCTGGGGCCAACGTCCTGACTTTC
NA	TRBV19	NA	TRBJ1-5	CASSTIYQPQHF	TGTGCCAGTAGTACCATATATCAGCCCCAGCATTTT
NA	TRBV12-5	NA	TRBJ2-5	CASGLGETQYF	TGTGCTAGTGGTTTGGGTGAGACCCAGTACTTC
NA	TRBV29-1	NA	TRBJ1-2	CSVVVGGGGYGYTF	TGCAGCGTTGTGGTTGGGGGTGGAGGCTATGGCTACACCTTC
NA	TRBV5-1	NA	TRBJ2-1	CASSLQGVHNEQFF	TGCGCCAGCAGCTTGCAGGGTGTCCACAATGAGCAGTTCTTC
NA	TRBV2	NA	TRBJ1-4	CASSELSKGSEKLFF	TGTGCCAGCAGTGAACTTAGTAAGGGATCGGAAAAACTGTTTTTT
NA	TRBV3-1	NA	TRBJ2-1	CASSIPSNEQFF	TGTGCCAGCAGTATCCCCTCAAATGAGCAGTTCTTC
TRBD2	TRBV10-3	few	TRBJ2-3	CAIRREGTDTQYF	TGTGCCATCAGGCGGGAGGGCACAGATACGCAGTATTTT
TRBD1	TRBV20-1	NA	TRBJ1-5	CSARTPTGGNQPQHF	TGCAGTGCTAGGACACCTACAGGGGGAAATCAGCCCCAGCATTTT
TRBD1	TRBV20-1	NA	TRBJ1-5	CSARGQGARNQPQHF	TGCAGTGCTAGAGGACAGGGGGCGCGTAATCAGCCCCAGCATTTT
TRBD2	TRBV3-1	NA	TRBJ2-7	CASSQEALAGGRYNEQYF	TGTGCCAGCAGCCAAGAGGCACTTGCGGGGGGGCGGTACAATGAGCAGTACTTC
NA	TRBV12-3/TRBV12-4	NA	TRBJ2-4	CVSSSTLERSKSIQYF	TGTGTCAGCAGCTCAACGTTAGAGCGGTCCAAAAGCATTCAGTACTTC
NA	TRBV7-9	few	TRBJ2-3	CASILWDTQYF	TGTGCCAGCATATTGTGGGATACGCAGTATTTT
NA	TRBV20-1	few	TRBJ2-3	CSARFQSTQYF	TGCAGTGCTAGATTCCAGTCTACGCAGTATTTT
NA	TRBV7-2	NA	TRBJ2-3	CASSFGPATDTQYF	TGTGCCAGCAGCTTTGGGCCCGCCACAGATACGCAGTATTTT
NA	TRBV7-3	NA	TRBJ2-3	CASSLTVATQYF	TGTGCCAGCAGCTTGACCGTGGCTACGCAGTATTTT
NA	TRBV4-1	few	TRBJ2-3	CASSHRVFADTQYF	TGCGCCAGCAGCCACAGGGTTTTCGCAGATACGCAGTATTTT
NA	TRBV9	NA	TRBJ2-7	CASSVGTIAYNEQYF	TGTGCCAGCAGCGTAGGGACAATAGCCTACAATGAGCAGTACTTC
TRBD1	TRBV4-2	NA	TRBJ2-7	CASSQGLSGTGDYEQYF	TGTGCCAGCAGCCAAGGTCTCTCCGGAACAGGGGACTACGAGCAGTACTTC
TRBD2	TRBV7-2	NA	TRBJ2-5	CASSLQGPRGGETQYF	TGTGCCAGCAGCTTACAGGGTCCAAGGGGAGGGGAGACCCAGTACTTC
NA	TRBV29-1	NA	TRBJ2-7	CSVAGWNEQYF	TGCAGCGTCGCAGGGTGGAACGAGCAGTACTTC
NA	TRBV2	NA	TRBJ2-3	CASSERDGDTDTQYF	TGTGCCAGCAGTGAAAGGGACGGGGACACAGATACGCAGTATTTT
NA	TRBV12-3/TRBV12-4	few	TRBJ2-7	CASSLGLRGEQYF	TGTGCCAGCAGTCTCGGACTCCGGGGGGAGCAGTACTTC
NA	TRBV21-1	few	TRBJ2-6	CASSIWPEPSGANVLTF	TGTGCCAGCAGCATCTGGCCCGAACCCTCCGGGGCCAACGTCCTGACTTTC